The source of this T cell receptor (beta chain) is a study of OX40 agonist ivuxolimab in advanced cancers. Broader study findings: Clonal expansion was seen in CD4+ and CD8+ blood T cells by week 6 at 0.1 to 3.0 mg/kg. Antigen specificity was not determined for the expanded peripheral T cells.

Comment on this clone: Its matching antigen is unknown.

V trimming: 2 bases; J trimming: 3 bases; junction bases outside the gene matches: 6. This CDR3 comprises 15 residues. Germline CDR1 SGDLS, CDR2 YYNGEE. Clones were sequenced by immunoSEQ multiplex PCR, and TCRdb holds only the in-frame ones, with some missing. Seen here are 45,000 to 50,000 clones, about nine tenths observed once, and the top ten hold about 50%. Specimen: CD4+ or CD8+ T cells sorted from blood, collected in a trial of the OX40 agonist ivuxolimab. The receptor's source is an adult with an advanced solid tumor such as melanoma, head and neck, liver or kidney cancer. The chain is built from TRBV9 and TRBJ2-5; 8 bases match TRBD2. The CDR3, as DNA: TGTGCCAGCAGCGTGGCCGGGACTAGAGAAGAGACCCAGTACTTC. As protein: CASSVAGTREETQYF.